The 32 T cell receptor beta chains below all came from one sample that was sequenced in a study of cytomegalovirus exposure and HLA in healthy donors. This PCR relied on a set of 60 Vbeta primers and 13 Jbeta primers. The repertoire was sequenced with immunoSEQ multiplex PCR; TCRdb's copy has only in-frame clones and lacks some. This listing includes 80,000 or so clones. Sample: PBMCs. The receptor set was obtained from a man aged 45-65 years in good health and CMV-seropositive.

This rearrangement joins TRBV19 to TRBJ2-7; D is perhaps TRBD2 (6 bases). Germline V gene sequence: CDR1 LNHDA, CDR2 SQIVND (reference sequence). V gave up 3 bases and J gave up 1 base, with 13 bases separating them. The CDR3 consists of 15 residues. CDR3 DNA sequence: TGTGCCAGTAGTATGGGGGGAGGAGGATCCTACGAGCAGTACTTC. Its translation is CASSMGGGGSYEQYF. Looking up the rest from reference TRBV19 and TRBJ2-7 gives the full variable domain: DGGITQSPKYLFRKEGQNVTLSCEQNLNHDAMYWYRQDPGQGLRLIYYSQIVNDFQKGDIAEGYSVSREKKESFPLTVTSAQKNPTAFYLCASSMGGGGSYEQYFGPGTRLTVT.

The chain links TRBV5-1 to TRBJ2-2; 7 positions agree with TRBD2. Germline V gene sequence: CDR1 SGHRS, CDR2 YFSETQ. The CDR3 sequence is 16 residues long. Trimming at V came to 1 base and at J to 0 bases, leaving 3 bases not matched to a gene. The CDR3 here is CASSLTSAANTGELFF. CDR3 coding DNA: TGCGCCAGCAGCTTGACTAGCGCCGCGAACACCGGGGAGCTGTTTTTT.

The J gene is TRBJ2-7, the V gene TRBV12-5; unclear D gene. With 6 bases removed from V and 3 bases from J, the gap between germline ends came to 6 bases. This CDR3 comprises 11 residues. CDR1 and CDR2 (germline): LGHNT, FRNRAP. CDR3 protein: CASGLYYEQYF. The CDR3 nucleotides are TGTGCTAGTGGCCTTTACTACGAGCAGTACTTC.

The CDR3 bases are TGCGCCAGCAGCTTGTATGGCAGTTTCTCGAACAATGAGCAGTTCTTC. Translated: CASSLYGSFSNNEQFF. The gene calls are TRBV5-1 and TRBJ2-1; D is unresolved. The CDR3 contains 16 residues. Germline V lookup: CDR1 SGHRS, CDR2 YFSETQ. The V end lost 1 base, the J end lost 5 bases, and 16 bases lay between the germline ends.

The rearrangement uses TRBV9 and TRBJ2-3; 9 bases map to TRBD1. The ends lost 0 bases at V and 7 bases at J; junction bases unmatched: 6. Germline V gene lookup returns CDR1 SGDLS and CDR2 YYNGEE. The CDR3 is 15 amino acids. The chain's CDR3 is CASSVADRGLYTQYF. CDR3 sequence (DNA): TGTGCCAGCAGCGTAGCGGACAGGGGTCTTTATACGCAGTATTTT.

This chain connects TRBV4-2 to TRBJ2-1; weak D call: TRBD2 (6 bases). V lost 3 bases and J lost 3, with 9 bases in between. Germline V lookup: CDR1 LGHNA, CDR2 YNFKEQ. The CDR3 is made up of 14 amino acids. CDR3 protein: CASSHPGVYNEQFF. The CDR3 DNA reads as TGTGCCAGCAGCCACCCGGGAGTCTACAATGAGCAGTTCTTC.

The chain combines TRBV9 with TRBJ1-6; D gene uncertain. V was trimmed by 1 base and J by 9 bases, leaving 8 bases between them. Germline values: CDR1 SGDLS, CDR2 YYNGEE. The CDR3 covers 13 residues. In DNA, the CDR3 is TGTGCCAGCAGCGTAAACACCTTTTCACCCCTCCACTTT. It encodes CASSVNTFSPLHF.

The rearrangement uses TRBV6-1 and TRBJ2-7; possible D gene TRBD1, 8 bases. Deletions cut 4 bases from V and 5 bases from J, with 21 bases between. CDR3 length equals 16 residues. Germline loops: CDR1 MNHNS, CDR2 SASEGT. CDR3 residues: CASSARGDRFGHEQYV. CDR3 bases: TGTGCCAGCAGTGCTCGGGGGGACAGGTTCGGACACGAGCAGTACGTC.

The J gene is TRBJ2-1, the V gene TRBV6-1; TRBD2 matches at 9 bases. CDR3 length equals 13 residues. The V gene's germline CDR1 is MNHNS and CDR2 SASEGT. V gave up 10 bases and J gave up 9 bases; unmatched junction bases: 10. In nucleotides, the CDR3 is TGTGCCACTGTGCGGATGACTAGCGGTGAGCAGTTCTTC. Its protein is CATVRMTSGEQFF.

The rearrangement uses TRBV10-2 and TRBJ1-1; weak D call: TRBD1 (6 bases). V shed 7 bases and J shed 1 base, with 10 bases lying between them. The length of the CDR3 is 13 residues. In germline, CDR1 is WSHSY, CDR2 SAAADI. CDR3 residues: CASNLGQNTEAFF. CDR3 in DNA: TGCGCCAGCAATTTGGGACAGAACACTGAAGCTTTCTTT.

The chain joins TRBV4-2 to TRBJ2-1; the match to TRBD2 covers 7 bases. CDR3 length: 16 residues. Germline trimming cut 0 bases from V and 4 bases from J; bases unmatched to any gene: 6. Germline CDR1 LGHNA, CDR2 YNFKEQ. The CDR3 sequence is CASSQDEAGIYNEQFF. In nucleotides, the CDR3 is TGTGCCAGCAGCCAAGATGAAGCGGGGATTTACAATGAGCAGTTCTTC.

This rearrangement joins TRBV10-1 to TRBJ2-3; TRBD2 aligns across 13 bases. In germline, CDR1 is WNHNN, CDR2 SYGVQD (reference sequence). The trim removed 6 bases at V and 6 bases at J, leaving 15 bases unmatched. The CDR3 consists of 18 residues. Written as DNA, the CDR3 is TGCGCCAGCAGCCCCGGACTAGCGGGGGCCCGGATTGGGGATACGCAGTATTTT. Translating gives CASSPGLAGARIGDTQYF.

The rearrangement uses TRBV30 and TRBJ2-1; a weak D match, TRBD1 (5 bases). Germline CDR1 is GTSNPN and CDR2 is SVGIG (reference sequence). The length of the CDR3 is 13 residues. The V end lost 0 bases, the J end lost 7 bases, and 10 bases lay between the germline ends. The CDR3 DNA reads TGTGCCTGGAGTGTAAGGGGCCCTAATGAGCAGTTCTTC. As protein: CAWSVRGPNEQFF.

The chain carries TRBV6-5 and TRBJ1-1; 8 nucleotides match TRBD1. Germline loops: CDR1 MNHEY, CDR2 SVGAGI. CDR3 length: 14 residues. Trimming removed 8 bases from V and 4 bases from J; junction bases left unmatched: 9. The CDR3 sequence: CASSSDRGATEAFF. The CDR3 DNA reads TGTGCCAGCTCCTCCGACAGGGGAGCCACTGAAGCTTTCTTT.

The rearrangement links TRBV19 to TRBJ2-1; D gene ambiguous. This CDR3 is built from 11 residues. Germline V gene lookup returns CDR1 LNHDA and CDR2 SQIVND (reference sequence). Trimming cost V 8 bases and J 6 bases, with 8 bases left between them. CDR3 coding DNA: TGTGCCAGTGCCCACTCCAATGAGCAGTTCTTC. Its protein product is CASAHSNEQFF.

V usage is TRBV7-9 and J usage is TRBJ2-3; possibly TRBD2 for D (5 bases). V was clipped by 3 bases and J by 0 bases, with 10 bases between them. The V gene's germline CDR1 is SEHNR and CDR2 FQNEAQ (reference sequence). CDR3 length: 15 residues. As DNA, the CDR3 is TGTGCCAGCAGCTTTATTAGGAGGAGCACAGATACGCAGTATTTT. Amino acids: CASSFIRRSTDTQYF.

J is TRBJ1-1 and V is TRBV6-5; TRBD1 might be the D (5 bases). The germline V gene has CDR1 MNHEY and CDR2 SVGAGI. The CDR3 is 15 residues long. V lost 2 bases to trimming and J lost 5 bases, with 15 bases between them. The CDR3 spells CASSYQIREGTEAFF. The CDR3 DNA reads TGTGCCAGCAGTTACCAGATCAGGGAAGGGACTGAAGCTTTCTTT.

This chain links TRBV28 with TRBJ2-2, with 9 bases fitting TRBD1. This CDR3 region has 15 residues. The V gene end was trimmed by 7 bases and the J gene end by 5 bases; junction bases not matched to a gene: 8. Per germline, CDR1 MDHEN and CDR2 SYDVKM. CDR3 DNA sequence: TGTGCCAGCACCTCGGACAGGGGTAGAACCGGGGAGCTGTTTTTT. This codes for CASTSDRGRTGELFF.

This rearrangement joins TRBV9 to TRBJ1-4; the D is unclear. Germline V gives CDR1 SGDLS, CDR2 YYNGEE. The CDR3 runs to 15 residues. Trimming pared 0 bases from V and 4 bases from J, leaving 10 bases between. The CDR3 DNA sequence: TGTGCCAGCAGCGTAGCGGTCTCTTTTAATGAAAAACTGTTTTTT. Translation: CASSVAVSFNEKLFF.

The chain recombines TRBV5-4 with TRBJ1-1; 8 positions agree with TRBD1. Germline values: CDR1 SGHNT, CDR2 YYREEE (reference sequence). The length of the CDR3 is 15 residues. The trim removed 3 bases at V and 2 bases at J, leaving 6 bases unmatched. The CDR3: CASSSDRGKNTEAFF. CDR3 sequence (DNA): TGTGCCAGCAGCTCTGACAGGGGAAAAAACACTGAAGCTTTCTTT.

This sequence joins TRBV28 and TRBJ1-4; no clear D. This CDR3 is 14 amino acids long. V lost 2 bases and J 3 bases, leaving 7 bases between the germline ends. CDR1 is MDHEN and CDR2 is SYDVKM in the germline V gene. The CDR3 spells CASSLGQSNEKLFF. As DNA, the CDR3 is TGTGCCAGCAGTTTAGGCCAGTCTAATGAAAAACTGTTTTTT.

The CDR3 protein is CASSFYDQGNGELFF. The CDR3 bases are TGTGCCAGCAGTTTCTATGATCAGGGAAACGGGGAGCTGTTTTTT. V gene TRBV11-2 combines with J gene TRBJ2-2, with a tentative D call TRBD1 (5 bases). CDR3 length equals 15 residues. Germline V CDR1 and CDR2: SGHAT, FQNNGV. The V end was cut by 6 bases, the J end by 7 bases, with 18 bases between.

The CDR3 reads CASSVRDYSSYNEQFF. In DNA, the CDR3 is TGTGCCAGCAGCGTCCGGGACTACAGCTCCTACAATGAGCAGTTCTTC. The V call is TRBV9, the J call TRBJ2-1; 7 bases are shared with TRBD2. CDR1 SGDLS and CDR2 YYNGEE come from the germline V gene. This CDR3 comprises 16 residues. V lost 2 bases and J lost 0; bases outside the gene matches: 5.

The chain links TRBV28 to TRBJ1-2; no reliable D call. Between the trimmed V and J ends, which lost 5 bases and 4 bases, there was a span of 11 bases. Germline V gene sequence: CDR1 MDHEN, CDR2 SYDVKM. This CDR3 is built from 13 residues. For the CDR3, the DNA is TGTGCCAGCAGTCCGATGGGAGCCTATGGCTACACCTTC. It translates to CASSPMGAYGYTF.

The chain recombines TRBV29-1 with TRBJ2-3; D might be TRBD2 (5 bases). CDR1 and CDR2 from the germline V gene are SQVTM and ANQGSEA. The CDR3 covers 13 residues. The V end was cut by 3 bases, the J end by 3 bases, with 10 bases between. The DNA of the CDR3 is TGCAGCGTTGAGAGGGTGGGGACAGATACGCAGTATTTT. This gives the protein CSVERVGTDTQYF.

This chain connects TRBV5-1 to TRBJ1-2; 8 bases map to TRBD1. This CDR3 region has 12 residues. Germline trimming cut 4 bases from V and 6 bases from J; bases unmatched to any gene: 2. Germline V lookup: CDR1 SGHRS, CDR2 YFSETQ. CDR3 nucleotide sequence: TGCGCCAGCAGCATGACAGGGGATGGCTACACCTTC. As protein: CASSMTGDGYTF.

The chain uses TRBV7-2 and TRBJ1-2, with TRBD1 matching over 7 bases. V was pared by 1 base and J by 7 bases, with 6 bases of the junction left unmatched. The CDR3 contains 14 residues. Germline V gives CDR1 SGHTA, CDR2 FQGNSA. The CDR3 loop reads CASSLGEGGGGYTF. CDR3 nucleotides: TGTGCCAGCAGCTTAGGGGAAGGGGGCGGTGGCTACACCTTC.

As DNA, the CDR3 is TGTGCCAGCAGTTTAGGAGGGGTTAGCGAAAAACTGTTTTTT. This gives the protein CASSLGGVSEKLFF. The genes are TRBV28 and TRBJ1-4, with D possibly being TRBD1 (5 bases). Per the germline V gene, CDR1 is MDHEN and CDR2 is SYDVKM. CDR3 length: 14 amino acids. Between the trimmed V and J ends, which lost 2 bases and 8 bases, there was a span of 12 bases.

V and J are TRBV9 and TRBJ2-7; 7 bases fit TRBD1. V was clipped by 6 bases and J by 1 base; unmatched bases: 10. Germline V lookup: CDR1 SGDLS, CDR2 YYNGEE. CDR3 length equals 15 residues. CDR3 loop: CASNPGQLFSYEQYF. CDR3 coding DNA: TGTGCCAGCAATCCGGGACAGCTCTTTTCCTACGAGCAGTACTTC. Together with reference TRBV9 and TRBJ2-7, the CDR3 gives the full variable domain: DSGVTQTPKHLITATGQRVTLRCSPRSGDLSVYWYQQSLDQGLQFLIQYYNGEERAKGNILERFSAQQFPDLHSELNLSSLELGDSALYFCASNPGQLFSYEQYFGPGTRLTVT.

The V call is TRBV2, the J call TRBJ2-1, with a weak D call TRBD1 (6 bases). The CDR3 sequence is 13 residues long. Germline V lookup: CDR1 SNHLY, CDR2 FYNNEI. V lost 6 bases and J lost 8, with 14 bases in between. CDR3: CASRYSSGDEQFF. In DNA, the CDR3 is TGTGCCAGCAGGTACAGCTCAGGGGATGAGCAGTTCTTC. The full variable domain, its missing parts supplied by reference TRBV2 and TRBJ2-1, is EPEVTQTPSHQVTQMGQEVILRCVPISNHLYFYWYRQILGQKVEFLVSFYNNEISEKSEIFDDQFSVERPDGSNFTLKIRSTKLEDSAMYFCASRYSSGDEQFFGPGTRLTVL.

CDR3 DNA sequence: TGTGCCAGCAGGCTAAGCGGGAGCCCCCGGGATGAGCAGTTCTTC. It is translated as CASRLSGSPRDEQFF. The V gene is TRBV6-1, the J gene TRBJ2-1, with 8 bases lining up with TRBD2. This CDR3 region has 15 residues. J was trimmed by 8 bases and V by 6 bases; bases with no gene match: 12. The germline CDR1 and CDR2 sequences are MNHNS and SASEGT.

The chain carries TRBV30 and TRBJ2-2, with D possibly being TRBD1 (6 bases). Between the trimmed V and J ends, which lost 4 bases and 5 bases, there was a span of 14 bases. The germline V gene has CDR1 GTSNPN and CDR2 SVGIG (reference sequence). The CDR3 has 14 amino acids. CDR3 coding DNA: TGTGCCTGGAACCTGATGAGGGGGACCGGGGAGCTGTTTTTT. Translation: CAWNLMRGTGELFF.